This T cell receptor beta chain derives from a study of cytomegalovirus exposure and HLA in healthy donors. The CDR3 totals 17 residues. The V segment lost 3 bases and the J segment 2 bases; nucleotides outside the gene matches: 7. CDR1 is LNHDA and CDR2 is SQIVND in the germline V gene (reference sequence). The PCR had 60 Vbeta and 13 Jbeta primers. Method: immunoSEQ multiplex PCR; TCRdb's copy keeps in-frame clones and lacks some. The data contain over 110,000 clones, roughly four fifths of them singletons. Material: PBMCs. This sequence joins TRBV19 and TRBJ2-1; 10 bases line up with TRBD2. The clonotype comes from a male donor in good health and CMV-seronegative. CDR3 amino acids: CASSIGLAGVPYNEQFF. In nucleotides, the CDR3 is TGTGCCAGTAGTATCGGGCTAGCGGGAGTCCCCTACAATGAGCAGTTCTTC. Full variable domain (missing parts from reference TRBV19 and TRBJ2-1): DGGITQSPKYLFRKEGQNVTLSCEQNLNHDAMYWYRQDPGQGLRLIYYSQIVNDFQKGDIAEGYSVSREKKESFPLTVTSAQKNPTAFYLCASSIGLAGVPYNEQFFGPGTRLTVL.